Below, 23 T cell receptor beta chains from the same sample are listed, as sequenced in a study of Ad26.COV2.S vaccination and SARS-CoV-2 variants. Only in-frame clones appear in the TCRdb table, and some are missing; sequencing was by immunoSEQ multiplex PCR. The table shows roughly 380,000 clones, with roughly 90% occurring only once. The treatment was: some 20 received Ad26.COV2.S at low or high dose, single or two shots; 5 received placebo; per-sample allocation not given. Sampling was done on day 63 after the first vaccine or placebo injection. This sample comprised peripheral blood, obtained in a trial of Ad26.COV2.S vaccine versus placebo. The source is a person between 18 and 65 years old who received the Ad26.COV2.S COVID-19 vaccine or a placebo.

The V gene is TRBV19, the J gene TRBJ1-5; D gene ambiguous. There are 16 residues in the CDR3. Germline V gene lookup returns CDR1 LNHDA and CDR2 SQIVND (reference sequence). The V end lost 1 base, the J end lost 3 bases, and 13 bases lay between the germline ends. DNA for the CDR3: TGTGCCAGTAGTATAGGAGGAGTTTTTACCAATCAGCCCCAGCATTTT. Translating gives CASSIGGVFTNQPQHF.

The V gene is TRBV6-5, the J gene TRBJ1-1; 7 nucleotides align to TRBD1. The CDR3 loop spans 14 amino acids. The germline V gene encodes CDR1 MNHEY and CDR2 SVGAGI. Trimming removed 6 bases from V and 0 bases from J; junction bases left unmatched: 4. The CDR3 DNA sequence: TGTGCCAGCAGCCACAGGGGCCTGAACACTGAAGCTTTCTTT. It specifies CASSHRGLNTEAFF.

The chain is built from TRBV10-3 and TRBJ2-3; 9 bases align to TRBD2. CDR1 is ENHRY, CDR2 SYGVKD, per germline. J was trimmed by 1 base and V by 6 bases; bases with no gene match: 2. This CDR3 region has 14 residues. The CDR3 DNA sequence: TGTGCCATCAGGACTAGCGGTCGCACAGATACGCAGTATTTT. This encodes CAIRTSGRTDTQYF.

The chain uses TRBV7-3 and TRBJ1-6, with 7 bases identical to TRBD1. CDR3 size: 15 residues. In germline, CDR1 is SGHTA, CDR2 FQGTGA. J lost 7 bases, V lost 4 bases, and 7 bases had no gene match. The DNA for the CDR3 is TGTGCCAGCAGCTCAGAGGGGACAGCGAATTCACCCCTCCACTTT. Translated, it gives CASSSEGTANSPLHF.

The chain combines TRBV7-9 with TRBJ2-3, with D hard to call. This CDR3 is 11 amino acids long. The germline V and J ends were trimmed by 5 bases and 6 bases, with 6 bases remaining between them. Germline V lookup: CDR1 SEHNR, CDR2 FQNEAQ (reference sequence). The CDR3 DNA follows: TGTGCCAGCAGCGACTCGGATACGCAGTATTTT. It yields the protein CASSDSDTQYF.

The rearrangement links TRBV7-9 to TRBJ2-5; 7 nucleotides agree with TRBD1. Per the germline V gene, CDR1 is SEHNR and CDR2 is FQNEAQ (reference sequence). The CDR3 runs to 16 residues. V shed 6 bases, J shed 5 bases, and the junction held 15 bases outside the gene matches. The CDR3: CASSCPIRQGEETQYF. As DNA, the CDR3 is TGTGCCAGCAGTTGCCCCATCCGACAGGGAGAGGAGACCCAGTACTTC. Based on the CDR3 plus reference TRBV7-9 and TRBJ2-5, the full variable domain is DTGVSQNPRHKITKRGQNVTFRCDPISEHNRLYWYRQTLGQGPEFLTYFQNEAQLEKSRLLSDRFSAERPKGSFSTLEIQRTEQGDSAMYLCASSCPIRQGEETQYFGPGTRLLVL.

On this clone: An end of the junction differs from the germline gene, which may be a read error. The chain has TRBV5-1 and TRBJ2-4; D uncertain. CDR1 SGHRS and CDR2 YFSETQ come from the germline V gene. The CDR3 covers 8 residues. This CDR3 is CAQSIQYF. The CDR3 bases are TGCGCCCAAAGCATTCAGTATTTC.

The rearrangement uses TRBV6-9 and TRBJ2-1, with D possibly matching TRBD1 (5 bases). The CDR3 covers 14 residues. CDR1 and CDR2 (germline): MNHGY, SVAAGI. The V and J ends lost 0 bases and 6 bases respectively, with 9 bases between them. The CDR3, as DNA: TGTGCCAGCAGTTATTCCAGGGAAGGCAATGAGCAGTTCTTC. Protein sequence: CASSYSREGNEQFF.

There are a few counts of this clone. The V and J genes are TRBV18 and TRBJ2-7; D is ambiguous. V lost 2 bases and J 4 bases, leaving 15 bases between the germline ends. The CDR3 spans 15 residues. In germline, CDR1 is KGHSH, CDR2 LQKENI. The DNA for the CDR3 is TGTGCCAGCTCACCATTGGGCGGTTTTGGTTACGAGCAGTACTTC. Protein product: CASSPLGGFGYEQYF.

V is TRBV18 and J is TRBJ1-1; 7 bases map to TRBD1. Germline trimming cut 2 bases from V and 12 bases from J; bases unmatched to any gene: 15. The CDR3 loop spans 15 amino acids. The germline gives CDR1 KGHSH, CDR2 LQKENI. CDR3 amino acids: CASSPFTGAAVVPFF. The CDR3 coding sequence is TGTGCCAGCTCACCATTCACAGGGGCCGCCGTTGTGCCTTTCTTT.

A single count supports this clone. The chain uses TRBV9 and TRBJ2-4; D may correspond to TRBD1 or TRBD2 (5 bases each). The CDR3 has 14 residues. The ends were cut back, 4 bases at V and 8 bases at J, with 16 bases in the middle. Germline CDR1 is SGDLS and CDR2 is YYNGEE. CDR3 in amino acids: CASSRGPRGDIQYF. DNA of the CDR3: TGTGCCAGCAGCCGGGGACCCCGTGGGGACATTCAGTACTTC.

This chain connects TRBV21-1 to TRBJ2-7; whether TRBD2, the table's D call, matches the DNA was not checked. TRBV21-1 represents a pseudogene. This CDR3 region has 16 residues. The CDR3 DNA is TGTGCCAGCAGCAAACCAAGACGGGGGAGCTCCTACGAGCAGTACTTC. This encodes CASSKPRRGSSYEQYF.

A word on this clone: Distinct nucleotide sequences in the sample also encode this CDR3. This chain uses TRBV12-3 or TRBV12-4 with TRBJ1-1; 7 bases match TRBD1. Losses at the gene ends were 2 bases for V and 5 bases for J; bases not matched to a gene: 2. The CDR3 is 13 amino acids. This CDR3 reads CASSLQGDTEAFF. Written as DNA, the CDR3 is TGTGCCAGCAGTTTACAGGGGGATACTGAAGCTTTCTTT.

CDR3 nucleotide sequence: TGTGCCAGTAATCTTGGAGGACAGTCCTATGACCCCCAGCATTTT. This encodes CASNLGGQSYDPQHF. This chain uses TRBV19 with TRBJ1-5; the D gene is possibly TRBD1 (6 bases). V lost 7 bases, J lost 10 bases, and 23 bases lay in between. Germline V CDR1 and CDR2: LNHDA, SQIVND (reference sequence). CDR3 size: 15 residues.

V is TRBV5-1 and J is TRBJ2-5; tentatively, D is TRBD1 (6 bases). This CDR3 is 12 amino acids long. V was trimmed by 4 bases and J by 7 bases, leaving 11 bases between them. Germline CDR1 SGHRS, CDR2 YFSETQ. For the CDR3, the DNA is TGCGCCAGCAGCGAGGGGGAAGGGACCCAGTACTTC. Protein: CASSEGEGTQYF. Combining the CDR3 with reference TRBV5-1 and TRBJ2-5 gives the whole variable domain KAGVTQTPRYLIKTRGQQVTLSCSPISGHRSVSWYQQTPGQGLQFLFEYFSETQRNKGNFPGRFSGRQFSNSRSEMNVSTLELGDSALYLCASSEGEGTQYFGPGTRLLVL.

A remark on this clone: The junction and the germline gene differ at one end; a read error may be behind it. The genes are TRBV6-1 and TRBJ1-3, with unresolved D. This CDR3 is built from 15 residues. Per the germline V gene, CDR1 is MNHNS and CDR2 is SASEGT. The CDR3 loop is CASSQAKFSGNTIYF. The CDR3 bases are TGTGCCAGCAGTCAAGCCAAGTTCTCTGGAAACACCATATATTTT.

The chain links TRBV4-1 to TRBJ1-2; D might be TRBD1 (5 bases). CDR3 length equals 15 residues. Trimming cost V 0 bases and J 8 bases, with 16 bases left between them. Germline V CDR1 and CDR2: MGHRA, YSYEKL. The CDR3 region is CASSQDVGQGGGYTF. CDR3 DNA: TGCGCCAGCAGCCAAGATGTGGGTCAGGGTGGAGGCTACACCTTC.

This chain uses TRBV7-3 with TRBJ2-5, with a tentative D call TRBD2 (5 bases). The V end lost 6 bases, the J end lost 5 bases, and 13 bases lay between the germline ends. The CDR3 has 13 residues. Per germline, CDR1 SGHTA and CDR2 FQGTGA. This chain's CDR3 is CASRSMEAETQYF. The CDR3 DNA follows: TGTGCCAGCAGGTCTATGGAGGCTGAGACCCAGTACTTC.

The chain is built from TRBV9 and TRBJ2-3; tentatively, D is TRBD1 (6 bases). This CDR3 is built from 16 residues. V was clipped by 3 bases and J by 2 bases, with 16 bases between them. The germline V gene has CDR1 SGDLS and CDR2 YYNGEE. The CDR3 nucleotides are TGTGCCAGCAGCGGATCCGGGACATACGTCACAGATACGCAGTATTTT. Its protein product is CASSGSGTYVTDTQYF.

CDR3 region: CASSFTSGSSTDTQYF. In nucleotides, the CDR3 is TGTGCCAGCAGTTTTACAAGCGGATCTAGCACAGATACGCAGTATTTT. This chain uses TRBV28 with TRBJ2-3; maybe TRBD2 (5 bases). CDR1 MDHEN and CDR2 SYDVKM come from the germline V gene. This CDR3 is built from 16 residues. V dropped 3 bases and J dropped 0 bases, with 13 bases sitting between them.

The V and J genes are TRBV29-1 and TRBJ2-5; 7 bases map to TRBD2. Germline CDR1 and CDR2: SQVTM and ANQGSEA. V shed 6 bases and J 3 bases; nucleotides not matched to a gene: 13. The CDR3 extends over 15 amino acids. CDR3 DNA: TGCAGCGTCGATCTCCCCCAAAGCGGGGAAGAGACCCAGTACTTC. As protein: CSVDLPQSGEETQYF. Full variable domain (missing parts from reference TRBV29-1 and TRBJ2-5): SAVISQKPSRDICQRGTSLTIQCQVDSQVTMMFWYRQQPGQSLTLIATANQGSEATYESGFVIDKFPISRPNLTFSTLTVSNMSPEDSSIYLCSVDLPQSGEETQYFGPGTRLLVL.

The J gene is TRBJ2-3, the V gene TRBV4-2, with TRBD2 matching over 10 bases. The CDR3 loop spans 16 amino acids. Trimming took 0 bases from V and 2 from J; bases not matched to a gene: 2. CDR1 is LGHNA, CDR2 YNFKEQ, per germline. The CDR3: CASSQDGTSDTDTQYF. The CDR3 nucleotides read TGTGCCAGCAGCCAAGATGGGACTAGCGACACAGATACGCAGTATTTT.

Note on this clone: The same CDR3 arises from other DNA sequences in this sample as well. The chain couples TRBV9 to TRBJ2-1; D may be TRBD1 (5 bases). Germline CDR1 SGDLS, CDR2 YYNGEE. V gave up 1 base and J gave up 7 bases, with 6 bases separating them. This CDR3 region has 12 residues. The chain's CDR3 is CASSVSGNEQFF. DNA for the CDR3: TGTGCCAGCAGCGTATCAGGGAATGAGCAGTTCTTC.